These 8 T cell receptor beta chains were all obtained from the same sample, sequenced in a study of tissue T cells after allogeneic stem cell transplantation. The assay was immunoSEQ multiplex PCR, and TCRdb's table has in-frame clones only and misses some. The sample records more than 45,000 clones, roughly four fifths being singletons. Material: sorted cells pooled from one or two spleens. All receptors derive from a pool of C57BL/6 mice in good health.

A word on this clone: Gene names refer to mouse genes. The read stops 1 residue short of the end of the CDR3; the missing end is completed from the germline J gene. This sequence joins TRBV3 and TRBJ1-3; unclear D gene. Germline V gives CDR1 SNHLY, CDR2 FYNGKV (reference sequence). The CDR3 consists of 14 residues. Trimming took 5 bases from V and 0 from J, leaving 8 bases between them. The CDR3 bases that were read are TGTGCCAGCAGCCCCGGCTATTCTGGAAATACGCTCTAT. It is translated as CASSPGYSGNTLY. The full CDR3 sequence reads CASSPGYSGNTLYF.

A single count supports this clone. Gene names are the mouse ones. The read ends 1 residue before the CDR3 terminus; that terminus is restored from the germline J gene. The genes are TRBV4 and TRBJ2-5; 8 nucleotides match TRBD1. Germline CDR1 is LGHDT and CDR2 is YNNKQL (reference sequence). This CDR3 has 14 amino acids. With V trimmed by 5 bases and J by 1 base, 2 bases remained unmatched. This CDR3 is CASSQGQDQDTQYF. The DNA read from the CDR3 is TGTGCCAGCAGCCAGGGACAGGACCAAGACACCCAGTAC.

This clone was picked up a small number of times. Any gene name here is a mouse gene name. Read coverage stops 1 residue before the CDR3 terminus; the germline J gene supplies the remainder. The chain carries TRBV26 and TRBJ1-4; D unresolved. Germline CDR1 KGHPV, CDR2 FQNQEV (reference sequence). V was cut by 3 bases and J by 7 bases, with 3 bases left in between. CDR3 length: 11 amino acids. The sequenced CDR3 bases are TGTGCCAGCAGTCTTAGCGAAAGATTATTT. It translates to CASSLSERLF. The CDR3 reads in full as CASSLSERLFF.

About this clone: Mouse germline and gene names are used. The read comes to an end 1 residue before the CDR3 does, leaving the germline J gene to fill in the end. This sample also contains other DNA sequences that code for the same CDR3. The chain joins TRBV16 to TRBJ2-5; TRBD2 matches at 7 bases. CDR3 length: 14 amino acids. Unmatched junction bases numbered 1, after V lost 1 base and J lost 3 bases. CDR1 SGHSA and CDR2 FRNQAP come from the germline V gene. Partial CDR3 DNA: TGTGCAAGCAGCTTAGTCTGGGGGCAAGACACCCAGTAC. Its protein is CASSLVWGQDTQY. The whole CDR3 protein reads CASSLVWGQDTQYF.

As regards this clone: The gene names here belong to mouse. The read is 1 residue too short to cover the CDR3 end, so that end is filled in from the germline J gene. The chain recombines TRBV26 with TRBJ1-1; TRBD1 agrees at 9 bases. Unmatched junction bases numbered 5, after V lost 2 bases and J lost 1 base. Germline CDR1 is KGHPV and CDR2 is FQNQEV (reference sequence). CDR3 length equals 16 residues. CDR3 DNA (partial): TGTGCCAGCAGTCTGGGGGACAGGGTAGGGAACACAGAAGTCTTC. This sequence encodes CASSLGDRVGNTEVF. The CDR3, in full, reads CASSLGDRVGNTEVFF.

Concerning this clone itself: Mouse gene names and germline throughout. The CDR3 is cut off 1 residue early in the read; its end comes from the germline J gene. The chain has TRBV13-3 and TRBJ1-3; D call uncertain. The CDR3 runs to 15 residues. CDR1 is NNHDY and CDR2 is SYVADS in the germline V gene. Trimming took off 3 bases at V and 0 bases at J, with 10 bases between the two ends. CDR3 amino acids: CASSGGPRSGNTLYF. Incomplete CDR3 DNA: TGTGCCAGCAGTGGAGGGCCCCGTTCTGGAAATACGCTCTAT. The full variable domain, completed using reference TRBV13-3 and TRBJ1-3, is EAAVTQSPRSKVAVTGGKVTLSCHQTNNHDYMYWYRQDTGHGLRLIHYSYVADSTEKGDIPDGYKASRPSQENFSLILELASLSQTAVYFCASSGGPRSGNTLYFGEGSRLIVV.

With respect to this clone: The gene symbols are mouse symbols. The CDR3 extends 1 residue past the end of the read, so its final part is completed from the germline J gene. V usage is TRBV3 and J usage is TRBJ2-5; 7 bases map to TRBD2. Germline V CDR1 and CDR2: SNHLY, FYNGKV (reference sequence). V was clipped by 1 base and J by 2 bases; unmatched bases: 0. The CDR3 loop spans 14 amino acids. The CDR3 reads CASSLVGGQDTQYF. The DNA read from the CDR3 is TGTGCCAGCAGCTTAGTGGGGGGCCAAGACACCCAGTAC.

As for this clone: The gene symbols are mouse symbols. From the germline J gene comes the end of the CDR3, since the read stops 1 residue before it. This chain uses TRBV2 with TRBJ2-5; D remains ambiguous. The CDR3 runs to 14 residues. With 1 base removed from V and 0 bases from J, the gap between germline ends came to 5 bases. Germline V gives CDR1 LGHNA, CDR2 YSYQKL. The covered CDR3 bases are TGTGCCAGCAGCCAAGCCGACAACCAAGACACCCAGTAC. Amino acid sequence: CASSQADNQDTQY. The entire CDR3 is CASSQADNQDTQYF.